This TCR beta chain originates from a study of T cell repertoires in cytomegalovirus infection. This clonotype was seen only a few times. With V trimmed by 6 bases and J by 5 bases, 4 bases remained unmatched. There are 13 residues in the CDR3. Germline V gives CDR1 SNHLY, CDR2 FYNNEI. A single record per CDR3 protein comes from TCRdb applying MiXCR to the reads. Here the sample spans approximately 500,000 distinct CDR3 sequences, over 9% being singletons. The receptor was isolated from a human donor in good health (CMV status not recorded). Some clones in this sample may be carry-over from other donors' samples. Sequencing was carried out using PBMCs. The chain employs TRBV2 and TRBJ1-5; TRBD1 agrees at 7 bases. The CDR3 DNA reads as TGTGCCAGCAGGGGGACAGTGCATCAGCCCCAGCATTTT. Translated: CASRGTVHQPQHF.